Presented here are 4 T cell receptor beta chains from one specimen sequenced in a study of T cells in Graves' hyperthyroidism and ophthalmopathy. The source material, RNA transcripts, was used to amplify TCR beta CDR3 regions. The TCR CDR3 first-round RT-PCR relied on the HTBI primer set. Each CDR3 protein gets one entry after TCRdb re-called the multiplex PCR reads with MiXCR. The sample carries 500,000 to 600,000 distinct CDR3 sequences, nearly 20% recorded once. Sequencing input: blood. The source of these receptors is a middle-aged man with Graves' ophthalmopathy.

At least ten counts were recorded for this clonotype. This chain connects TRBV11-2 to TRBJ1-2; D remains unclear. V shed 4 bases and J shed 5 bases, with 8 bases lying between them. The CDR3 sequence is 12 residues long. CDR1 and CDR2 from the germline V gene are SGHAT and FQNNGV. The CDR3 is CASSSGLYGYTF. Written as DNA, the CDR3 is TGTGCCAGCAGCTCCGGGCTATATGGCTACACCTTC.

This chain uses TRBV6-1 with TRBJ1-2, with a possible D match to TRBD1 (5 bases). V was shortened by 5 bases and J by 9 bases, with 19 bases between the two germline ends. Looked up from germline, CDR1 is MNHNS and CDR2 is SASEGT. There are 14 residues in the CDR3. CDR3 amino acids: CASSLGTVGRSYTF. The CDR3 region has the DNA TGTGCCAGCAGTTTAGGGACGGTGGGGAGGAGCTACACCTTC.

The chain has TRBV29-1 and TRBJ1-2; 8 bases line up with TRBD1. Trimming removed 0 bases from V and 8 bases from J; junction bases left unmatched: 11. Germline lookup yields CDR1 SQVTM and CDR2 ANQGSEA. The CDR3 is 15 residues long. The CDR3, as DNA: TGCAGCGTTGAAGATCGGGTCAGGGGGCTGTGGGGCTACACCTTC. Translated: CSVEDRVRGLWGYTF.

This clonotype has more than one count but fewer than ten. V gene TRBV6-1 combines with J gene TRBJ2-2; 9 bases align to TRBD1. Germline CDR1 is MNHNS and CDR2 is SASEGT. This CDR3 spans 17 amino acids. V shed 5 bases, J shed 1 base, and the junction held 8 bases outside the gene matches. The CDR3 DNA is TGTGCCAGCAGTTTTGGGGGGACAGGGAAGAACACCGGGGAGCTGTTTTTT. Translating it yields CASSFGGTGKNTGELFF.